This section outlines one T cell receptor beta chain sequence together with its context. The data stem from a study of T cell changes during pregnancy in multiple sclerosis. Profiled with immunoSEQ multiplex PCR; TCRdb holds only in-frame clones, not every one. This table has about 46,000 clones, around 93% appearing once. This receptor was taken from a female donor with multiple sclerosis, enrolled in a pregnancy study. The sample in question was CD8+ T cells from peripheral blood mononuclear cells, obtained in the second trimester of pregnancy.

The CDR3 protein is CASSQDRGLRQPQHF. CDR3 bases: TGCGCCAGCAGCCAAGATCGAGGGCTTCGTCAGCCCCAGCATTTT. V and J are TRBV4-3 and TRBJ1-5, with D hard to call. Trimming shortened V by 0 bases and J by 6 bases, and 12 bases separated the two germline ends. Germline V gives CDR1 LGHNA, CDR2 YSLEER. The CDR3 covers 15 residues.